The 16 T cell receptor beta chains given below trace back to one sample, sequenced in a study of spatial heterogeneity in lung cancer (dated by TCRdb to the late 2010s). The sample's time point label is to be understood as: sample taken at primary tumor resection. TCR sequencing used whole RNA extracted from tumor and nontumor lung tissue, or from cryopreserved PBMC samples, without cell sorting. The method behind the library was 5' RACE. For sequencing, a NextSeq 500 was employed. TCRdb trimmed public reads at Q25 via fastp, called clones via MiXCR and kept in-frame beta chains. Entries that share a CDR3 protein sequence are merged under the most common genes and DNA. In all, the sample holds about 7,500 distinct CDR3 sequences, and 15% to 20% of those were seen once. The ten largest make up around 19% of the sample. Sequences were derived from PBMCs, sampled at surgery. These receptor sequences come from a female donor with early-stage non-small cell lung cancer.

By sample fraction, this clonotype is large (0.1 to 1%). The chain joins TRBV7-9 to TRBJ2-3, with TRBD2 matching 8 bases. The CDR3 has 16 amino acids. Trimming removed 3 bases from V and 8 bases from J; junction bases left unmatched: 13. CDR1 and CDR2 (germline): SEHNR, FQNEAQ (reference sequence). CDR3 nucleotides: TGTGCCAGCAGCTTCGGGCTAGCGGGTGCCGGGGGTACGCAGTATTTT. This codes for CASSFGLAGAGGTQYF.

This clonotype is deemed medium-sized. This chain connects TRBV4-2 to TRBJ2-2, with TRBD2 identical over 11 bases. This CDR3 has 18 amino acids. After removal of 0 bases from V and 0 bases from J, the junction contained 3 bases not matched to a gene. CDR1 LGHNA and CDR2 YNFKEQ come from the germline V gene. The CDR3 is CASSQDLAGGTNTGELFF. The CDR3 DNA reads as TGTGCCAGCAGCCAAGATCTAGCGGGAGGAACGAACACCGGGGAGCTGTTTTTT.

There are many counts of this clonotype. J is TRBJ2-1 and V is TRBV29-1, with 9 bases fitting TRBD2. CDR3 length equals 14 residues. V trimming: 2 bases; J trimming: 6 bases; junction bases outside the gene matches: 5. Germline V lookup: CDR1 SQVTM, CDR2 ANQGSEA. The CDR3 DNA follows: TGCAGCGTTGAACCCCTAGCGGGAACCAATGAGCAGTTCTTC. Translated: CSVEPLAGTNEQFF.

This sequence joins TRBV20-1 and TRBJ2-2; D might be TRBD1 (5 bases). The germline V and J ends were trimmed by 7 bases and 0 bases, with 15 bases remaining between them. This CDR3 comprises 15 residues. Germline V gene lookup returns CDR1 DFQATT and CDR2 SNEGSKA (reference sequence). CDR3 coding DNA: TGCAGTGTCAGCGAGAGGACACCGAACACCGGGGAGCTGTTTTTT. This sequence encodes CSVSERTPNTGELFF.

By sample fraction, this clonotype is medium-sized. This chain joins TRBV12-5 and TRBJ1-2, with 7 bases identical to TRBD1. Trimming took 10 bases from V and 5 from J; bases not matched to a gene: 16. The CDR3 has 15 amino acids. CDR1 LGHNT and CDR2 FRNRAP come from the germline V gene. The CDR3: CATGEWDSRLYGYTF. The CDR3 bases are TGTGCTACCGGGGAATGGGACAGTCGCCTTTATGGCTACACCTTC.

This clonotype was seen ten or more times. The chain employs TRBV7-2 and TRBJ1-5; D not certain. Germline CDR1 SGHTA, CDR2 FQGNSA. There are 13 residues in the CDR3. The germline V and J ends were trimmed by 5 bases and 6 bases, with 11 bases remaining between them. Here the CDR3 DNA reads TGTGCCAGCAGCCAGGCTATGGGTCAGCCCCAGCATTTT. It specifies CASSQAMGQPQHF.

The CDR3 nucleotides read TGTGCCAGCAGTGTCCCGGGACCCCCCTTATACAATGAGCAGTTCTTC. This encodes CASSVPGPPLYNEQFF. The genes are TRBV2 and TRBJ2-1, with D tentatively TRBD1 or TRBD2 (5 bases each). Germline CDR1 is SNHLY and CDR2 is FYNNEI. V gave up 4 bases and J gave up 4 bases, with 17 bases separating them. This CDR3 spans 16 amino acids.

This clonotype was seen repeatedly, ten times or more. This sequence joins TRBV20-1 and TRBJ1-2; 8 nucleotides match TRBD1. V dropped 5 bases and J dropped 4; count of bases not matched to a gene: 3. CDR1 is DFQATT and CDR2 is SNEGSKA in the germline V gene (reference sequence). The CDR3 runs to 12 residues. In DNA form, the CDR3 reads TGCAGTGCTCACCAGGGGGCCTATGGCTACACCTTC. Translating it yields CSAHQGAYGYTF.

Only a few counts were recorded for this clonotype. J is TRBJ2-3 and V is TRBV20-1; TRBD2 matches at 14 bases. From germline, CDR1 is DFQATT and CDR2 SNEGSKA (reference sequence). The CDR3 loop spans 16 amino acids. The J segment lost 6 bases and the V segment lost 3 bases, leaving 8 bases of the junction unmatched. CDR3 bases: TGCAGTGCTAGTACGACTAGCGGGAGGGCCATCGATACGCAGTATTTT. The encoded protein is CSASTTSGRAIDTQYF.

The chain employs TRBV5-1 and TRBJ2-1; TRBD2 matches at 13 bases. This CDR3 is 15 amino acids long. V was clipped by 6 bases and J by 3 bases; unmatched bases: 3. CDR1 SGHRS and CDR2 YFSETQ come from the germline V gene. The CDR3 here is CASKRTSGGYNEQFF. CDR3 coding DNA: TGCGCCAGCAAGAGGACTAGCGGGGGCTACAATGAGCAGTTCTTC.

In this sample, this clonotype is medium-sized. The V call is TRBV24-1, the J call TRBJ2-1; TRBD2 is a possible D gene (7 bases). This CDR3 spans 15 amino acids. Trimming took 9 bases from V and 2 from J, leaving 16 bases between them. Germline V gives CDR1 KGHDR, CDR2 SFDVKD. This CDR3 reads CATGRGGSPYNEQFF. The CDR3, as DNA: TGTGCCACCGGAAGGGGGGGATCTCCCTACAATGAGCAGTTCTTC.

This clonotype is categorized as medium-sized. The J gene is TRBJ2-1, the V gene TRBV20-1, with D perhaps TRBD1 or TRBD2 (5 bases each). The germline V gene encodes CDR1 DFQATT and CDR2 SNEGSKA (reference sequence). CDR3 length: 15 amino acids. V lost 3 bases to trimming and J lost 0 bases, with 12 bases between them. The CDR3 DNA sequence: TGCAGTGCTAGTAGCCGGGACGCCTCCTACAATGAGCAGTTCTTC. Translated: CSASSRDASYNEQFF.

This clonotype is termed medium-sized (0.01 to 0.1%). The chain employs TRBV7-8 and TRBJ2-5, with a possible D match to TRBD2 (7 bases). Deletions cut 2 bases from V and 7 bases from J, with 11 bases between. The CDR3 loop spans 13 amino acids. The germline V gene encodes CDR1 SGHVS and CDR2 FQNEAQ. This chain's CDR3 is CASSLSRGGTQYF. CDR3 coding DNA: TGTGCCAGCAGCTTATCTAGGGGGGGGACCCAGTACTTC.

Within the sample, this clonotype is medium-sized. V gene TRBV20-1 combines with J gene TRBJ2-3, with 8 positions matching TRBD2. Losses at the gene ends were 3 bases for V and 5 bases for J; bases not matched to a gene: 4. The germline CDR1 and CDR2 sequences are DFQATT and SNEGSKA (reference sequence). The CDR3 has 13 residues. The CDR3 reads CSARPAGEDTQYF. The CDR3 bases are TGCAGTGCTAGGCCAGCGGGGGAAGATACGCAGTATTTT.

The table lists this clonotype with a few counts. The chain couples TRBV2 to TRBJ2-5; no definite D call. Germline CDR1 and CDR2: SNHLY and FYNNEI. Between the trimmed V and J ends, which lost 3 bases and 3 bases, there was a span of 8 bases. The CDR3 extends over 13 amino acids. In nucleotides, the CDR3 is TGTGCCAGCAGTGATAGTGGAGAAGAGACCCAGTACTTC. It codes for CASSDSGEETQYF.

This clonotype showed up many times. The chain uses TRBV9 and TRBJ2-5; D is perhaps TRBD2 (5 bases). Germline CDR1 SGDLS, CDR2 YYNGEE. Trimming removed 4 bases at V and 3 bases at J, with 10 bases between. This CDR3 is 13 amino acids long. CDR3 protein: CASSLSGKETQYF. The CDR3 DNA is TGTGCCAGCAGCCTCAGCGGTAAAGAGACCCAGTACTTC.